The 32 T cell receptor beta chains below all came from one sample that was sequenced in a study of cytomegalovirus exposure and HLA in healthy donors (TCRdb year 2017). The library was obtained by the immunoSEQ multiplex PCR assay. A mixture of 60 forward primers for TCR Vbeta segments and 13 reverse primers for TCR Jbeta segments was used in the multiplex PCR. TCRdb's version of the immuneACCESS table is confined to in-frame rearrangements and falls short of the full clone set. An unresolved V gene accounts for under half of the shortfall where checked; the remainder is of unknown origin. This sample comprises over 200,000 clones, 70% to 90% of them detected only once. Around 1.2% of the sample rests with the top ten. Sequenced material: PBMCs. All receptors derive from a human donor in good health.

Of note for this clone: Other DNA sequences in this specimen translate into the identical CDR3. Written as DNA, the CDR3 is TGCGCCAGCAGCTTGTCAGGGGTAGAGACCCAGTACTTC. It specifies CASSLSGVETQYF. The V and J genes are TRBV5-1 and TRBJ2-5; D possibly corresponds to TRBD1 (6 bases). V was cut by 1 base and J by 4 bases, with 8 bases left in between. CDR1 is SGHRS and CDR2 is YFSETQ in the germline V gene. The CDR3 spans 13 residues.

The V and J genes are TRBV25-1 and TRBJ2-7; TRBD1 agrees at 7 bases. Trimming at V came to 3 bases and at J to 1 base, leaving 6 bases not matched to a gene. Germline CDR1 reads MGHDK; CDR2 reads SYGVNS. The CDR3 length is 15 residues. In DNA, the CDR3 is TGTGCCAGCAGTGAGACCGGGACAGCTTCCTACGAGCAGTACTTC. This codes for CASSETGTASYEQYF.

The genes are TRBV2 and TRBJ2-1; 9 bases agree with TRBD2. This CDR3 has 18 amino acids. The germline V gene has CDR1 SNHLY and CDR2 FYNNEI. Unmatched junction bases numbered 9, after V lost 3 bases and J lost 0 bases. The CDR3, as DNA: TGTGCCAGCAGTGATCCTAGCGGGAACCTACCCTCCTACAATGAGCAGTTCTTC. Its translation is CASSDPSGNLPSYNEQFF.

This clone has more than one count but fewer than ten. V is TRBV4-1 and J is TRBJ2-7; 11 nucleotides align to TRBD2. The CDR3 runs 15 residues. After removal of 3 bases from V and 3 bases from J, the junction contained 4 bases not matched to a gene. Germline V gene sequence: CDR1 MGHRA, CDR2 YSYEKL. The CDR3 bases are TGCGCCAGCAGCCAGACGACTAGCGGGGACTACGAGCAGTACTTC. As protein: CASSQTTSGDYEQYF.

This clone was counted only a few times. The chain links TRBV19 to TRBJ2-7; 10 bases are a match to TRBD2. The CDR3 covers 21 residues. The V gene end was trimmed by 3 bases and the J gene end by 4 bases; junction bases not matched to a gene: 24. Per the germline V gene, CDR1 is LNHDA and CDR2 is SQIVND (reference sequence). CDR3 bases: TGTGCCAGTAGTATCCGTTACCGACTAGCGGGCCGTCCCGAACGGGGGTACGAGCAGTACTTC. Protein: CASSIRYRLAGRPERGYEQYF.

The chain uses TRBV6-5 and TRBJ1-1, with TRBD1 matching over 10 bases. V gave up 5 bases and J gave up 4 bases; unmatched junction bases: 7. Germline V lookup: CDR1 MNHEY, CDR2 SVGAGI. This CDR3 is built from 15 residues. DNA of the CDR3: TGTGCCAGCAGTGCCGCGGACAGGGGGTCCACTGAAGCTTTCTTT. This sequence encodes CASSAADRGSTEAFF.

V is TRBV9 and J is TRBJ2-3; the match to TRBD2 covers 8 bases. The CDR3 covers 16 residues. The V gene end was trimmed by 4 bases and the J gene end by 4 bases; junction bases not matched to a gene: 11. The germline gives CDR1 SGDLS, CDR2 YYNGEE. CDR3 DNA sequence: TGTGCCAGCAGCCCCCGGGGGGGGGCCGGGGCAGATACGCAGTATTTT. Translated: CASSPRGGAGADTQYF.

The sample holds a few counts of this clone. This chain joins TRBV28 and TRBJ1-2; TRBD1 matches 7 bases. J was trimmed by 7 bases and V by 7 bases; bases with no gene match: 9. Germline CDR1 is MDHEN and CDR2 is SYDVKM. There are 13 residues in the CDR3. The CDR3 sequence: CASTIQGRFGYTF. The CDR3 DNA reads TGTGCCAGCACTATACAGGGGCGTTTTGGCTACACCTTC.

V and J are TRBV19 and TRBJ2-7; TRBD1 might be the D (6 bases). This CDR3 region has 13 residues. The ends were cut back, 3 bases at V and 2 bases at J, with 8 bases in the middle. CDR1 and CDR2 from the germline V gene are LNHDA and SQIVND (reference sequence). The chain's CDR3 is CASSIGTTYEQYF. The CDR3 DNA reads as TGTGCCAGTAGTATCGGGACAACCTACGAGCAGTACTTC.

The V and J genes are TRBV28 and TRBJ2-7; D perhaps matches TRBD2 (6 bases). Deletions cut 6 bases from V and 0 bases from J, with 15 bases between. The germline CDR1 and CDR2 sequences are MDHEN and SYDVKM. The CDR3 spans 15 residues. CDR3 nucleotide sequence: TGTGCCAGCAGCCCACGGGAGAGAAGCTCCTACGAGCAGTACTTC. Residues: CASSPRERSSYEQYF.

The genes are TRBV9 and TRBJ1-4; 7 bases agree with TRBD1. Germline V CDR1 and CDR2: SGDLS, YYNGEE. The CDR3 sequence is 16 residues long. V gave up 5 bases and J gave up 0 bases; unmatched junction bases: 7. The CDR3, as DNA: TGTGCCAGCAGTCCGGGACAGCAGTCAACTAATGAAAAACTGTTTTTT. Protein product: CASSPGQQSTNEKLFF.

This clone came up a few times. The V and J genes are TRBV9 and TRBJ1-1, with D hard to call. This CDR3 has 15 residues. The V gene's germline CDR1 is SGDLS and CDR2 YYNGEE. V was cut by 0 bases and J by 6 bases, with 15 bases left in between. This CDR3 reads CASSVAPDKSAEAFF. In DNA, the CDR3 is TGTGCCAGCAGCGTAGCTCCCGACAAGTCCGCTGAAGCTTTCTTT.

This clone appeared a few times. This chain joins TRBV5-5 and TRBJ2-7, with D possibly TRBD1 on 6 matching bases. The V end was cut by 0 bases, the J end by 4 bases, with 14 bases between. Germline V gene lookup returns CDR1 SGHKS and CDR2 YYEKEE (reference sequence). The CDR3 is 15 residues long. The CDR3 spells CASSLETGLAYEQYF. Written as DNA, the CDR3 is TGTGCCAGCAGCTTGGAAACAGGGTTGGCGTACGAGCAGTACTTC.

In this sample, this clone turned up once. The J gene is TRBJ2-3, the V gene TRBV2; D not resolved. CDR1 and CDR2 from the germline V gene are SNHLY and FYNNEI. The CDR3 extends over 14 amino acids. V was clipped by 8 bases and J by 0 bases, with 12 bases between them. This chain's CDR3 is CASRQLGSTDTQYF. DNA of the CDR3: TGTGCCAGCCGACAATTGGGTAGCACAGATACGCAGTATTTT.

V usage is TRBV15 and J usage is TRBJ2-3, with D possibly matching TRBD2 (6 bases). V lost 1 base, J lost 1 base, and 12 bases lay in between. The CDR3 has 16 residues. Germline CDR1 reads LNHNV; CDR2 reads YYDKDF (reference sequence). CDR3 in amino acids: CATSRGGRSGTDTQYF. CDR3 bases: TGTGCCACCAGCAGAGGAGGGAGGAGCGGCACAGATACGCAGTATTTT. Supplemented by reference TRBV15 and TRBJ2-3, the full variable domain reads DAMVIQNPRYQVTQFGKPVTLSCSQTLNHNVMYWYQQKSSQAPKLLFHYYDKDFNNEADTPDNFQSRRPNTSFCFLDIRSPGLGDTAMYLCATSRGGRSGTDTQYFGPGTRLTVL.

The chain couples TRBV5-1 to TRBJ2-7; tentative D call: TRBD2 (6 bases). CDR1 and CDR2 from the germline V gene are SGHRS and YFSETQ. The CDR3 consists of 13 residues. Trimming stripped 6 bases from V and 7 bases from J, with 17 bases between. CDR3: CASTLISGREQYF. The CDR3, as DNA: TGCGCCAGCACCCTCATAAGTGGGAGGGAGCAGTACTTC.

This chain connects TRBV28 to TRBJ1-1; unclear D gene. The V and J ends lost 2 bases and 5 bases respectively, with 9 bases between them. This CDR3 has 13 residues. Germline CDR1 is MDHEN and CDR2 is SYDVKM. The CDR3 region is CASSLVGGTEAFF. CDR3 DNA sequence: TGTGCCAGCAGTTTAGTGGGAGGGACTGAAGCTTTCTTT.

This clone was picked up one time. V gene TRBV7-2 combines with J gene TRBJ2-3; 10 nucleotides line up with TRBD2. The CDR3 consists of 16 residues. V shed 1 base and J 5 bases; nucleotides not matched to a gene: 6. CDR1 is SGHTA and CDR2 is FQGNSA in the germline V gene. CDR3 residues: CASSLVPSGSVDTQYF. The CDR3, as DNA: TGTGCCAGCAGCTTAGTCCCTAGCGGGAGCGTAGATACGCAGTATTTT. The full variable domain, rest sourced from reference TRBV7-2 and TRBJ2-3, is GAGVSQSPSNKVTEKGKDVELRCDPISGHTALYWYRQSLGQGLEFLIYFQGNSAPDKSGLPSDRFSAERTGGSVSTLTIQRTQQEDSAVYLCASSLVPSGSVDTQYFGPGTRLTVL.

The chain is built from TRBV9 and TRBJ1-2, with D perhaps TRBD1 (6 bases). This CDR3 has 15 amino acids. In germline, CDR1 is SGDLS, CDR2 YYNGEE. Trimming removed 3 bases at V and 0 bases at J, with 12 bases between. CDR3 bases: TGTGCCAGCAGCGAGGGGGGGGAGCCTAACTATGGCTACACCTTC. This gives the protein CASSEGGEPNYGYTF.

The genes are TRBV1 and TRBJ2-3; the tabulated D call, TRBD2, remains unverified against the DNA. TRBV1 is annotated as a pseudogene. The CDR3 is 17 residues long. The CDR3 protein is CTSSQVPLRSGTDTQYF. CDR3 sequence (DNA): TGCACCAGCAGCCAAGTTCCACTGAGGTCAGGCACAGATACGCAGTATTTT.

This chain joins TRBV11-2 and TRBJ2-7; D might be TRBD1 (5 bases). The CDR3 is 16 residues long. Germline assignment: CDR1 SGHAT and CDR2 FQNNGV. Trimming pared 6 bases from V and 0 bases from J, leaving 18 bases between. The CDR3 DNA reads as TGTGCCAGCAGTTTCCTCAGGGCGGCGAGCTCCTACGAGCAGTACTTC. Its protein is CASSFLRAASSYEQYF.

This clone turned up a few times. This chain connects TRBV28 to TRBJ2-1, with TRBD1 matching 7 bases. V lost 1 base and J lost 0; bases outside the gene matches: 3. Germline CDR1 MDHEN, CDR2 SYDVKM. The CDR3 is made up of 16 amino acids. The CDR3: CASSLYGTVSYNEQFF. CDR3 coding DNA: TGTGCCAGCAGTTTATATGGGACAGTCTCCTACAATGAGCAGTTCTTC.

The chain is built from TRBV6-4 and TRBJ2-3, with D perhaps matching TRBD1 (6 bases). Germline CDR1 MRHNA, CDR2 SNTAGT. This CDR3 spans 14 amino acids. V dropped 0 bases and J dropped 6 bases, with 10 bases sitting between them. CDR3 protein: CASSDSGGIDTQYF. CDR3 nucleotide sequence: TGTGCCAGCAGTGACTCAGGGGGTATTGATACGCAGTATTTT.

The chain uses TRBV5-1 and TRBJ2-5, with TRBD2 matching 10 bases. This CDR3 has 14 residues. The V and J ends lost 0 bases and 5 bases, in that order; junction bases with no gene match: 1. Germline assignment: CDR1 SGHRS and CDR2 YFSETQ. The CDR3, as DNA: TGCGCCAGCAGCTTGGGGACTAGCGGTGAGACCCAGTACTTC. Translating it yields CASSLGTSGETQYF.

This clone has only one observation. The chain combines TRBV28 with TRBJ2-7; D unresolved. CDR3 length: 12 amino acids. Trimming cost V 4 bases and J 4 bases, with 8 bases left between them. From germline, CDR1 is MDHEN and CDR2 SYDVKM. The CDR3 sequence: CASSSTWYEQYF. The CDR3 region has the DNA TGTGCCAGCAGTTCTACGTGGTACGAGCAGTACTTC.

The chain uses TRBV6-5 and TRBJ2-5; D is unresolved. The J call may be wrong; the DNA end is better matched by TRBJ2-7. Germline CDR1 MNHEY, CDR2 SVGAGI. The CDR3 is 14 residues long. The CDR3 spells CASSPFSNTYEQYF. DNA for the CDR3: TGTGCCAGCAGTCCGTTTAGTAATACCTACGAGCAGTACTTC.

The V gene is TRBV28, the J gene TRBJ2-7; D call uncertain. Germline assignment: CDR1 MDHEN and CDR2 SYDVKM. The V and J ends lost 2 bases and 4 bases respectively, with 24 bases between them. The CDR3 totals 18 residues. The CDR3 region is CASSLGRYSLNDQYEQYF. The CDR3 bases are TGTGCCAGCAGTTTAGGTCGGTACAGCTTGAATGACCAATACGAGCAGTACTTC.

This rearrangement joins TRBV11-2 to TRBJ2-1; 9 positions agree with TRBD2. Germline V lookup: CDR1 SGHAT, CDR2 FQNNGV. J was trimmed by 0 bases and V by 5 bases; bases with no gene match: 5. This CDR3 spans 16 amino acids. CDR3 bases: TGTGCCAGCAGCCCCCATAGCGGGAGCTCCTACAATGAGCAGTTCTTC. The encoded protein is CASSPHSGSSYNEQFF.

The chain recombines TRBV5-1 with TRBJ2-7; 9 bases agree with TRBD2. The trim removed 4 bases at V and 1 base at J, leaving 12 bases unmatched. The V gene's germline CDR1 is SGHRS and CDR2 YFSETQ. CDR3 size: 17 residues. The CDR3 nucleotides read TGCGCCAGCAGCCCGATCATAGCGGGAGCGGAGTCCTACGAGCAGTACTTC. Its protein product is CASSPIIAGAESYEQYF.

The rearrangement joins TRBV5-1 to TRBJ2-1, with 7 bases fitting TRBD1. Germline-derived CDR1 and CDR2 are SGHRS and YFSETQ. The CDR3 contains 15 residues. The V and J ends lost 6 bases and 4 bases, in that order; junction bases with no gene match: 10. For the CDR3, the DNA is TGCGCCAGCACCCCGGAGACAGGGTTTTACAATGAGCAGTTCTTC. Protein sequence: CASTPETGFYNEQFF. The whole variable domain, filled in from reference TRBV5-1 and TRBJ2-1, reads KAGVTQTPRYLIKTRGQQVTLSCSPISGHRSVSWYQQTPGQGLQFLFEYFSETQRNKGNFPGRFSGRQFSNSRSEMNVSTLELGDSALYLCASTPETGFYNEQFFGPGTRLTVL.

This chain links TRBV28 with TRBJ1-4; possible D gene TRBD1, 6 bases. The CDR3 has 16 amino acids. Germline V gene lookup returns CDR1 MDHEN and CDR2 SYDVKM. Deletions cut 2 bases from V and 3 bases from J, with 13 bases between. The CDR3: CASSLGQLGPNEKLFF. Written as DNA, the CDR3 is TGTGCCAGCAGTTTAGGACAGTTAGGGCCTAATGAAAAACTGTTTTTT.

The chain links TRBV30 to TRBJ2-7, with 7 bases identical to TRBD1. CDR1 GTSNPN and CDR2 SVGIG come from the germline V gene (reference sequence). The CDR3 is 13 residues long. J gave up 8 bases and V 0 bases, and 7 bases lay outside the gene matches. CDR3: CAWSVQQGHQQYF. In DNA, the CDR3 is TGTGCCTGGAGTGTACAACAGGGGCATCAGCAGTACTTC.